The 8 T cell receptor beta chains given below trace back to one sample, sequenced in a study of lymphopenia after photon versus proton radiotherapy. TCRdb keeps only in-frame clones here, not all; method: immunoSEQ multiplex PCR. The sample yields roughly 25,000 clones, 82% seen once. The sequenced sample was peripheral blood, obtained from a patient treated with proton-based radiotherapy. The receptor source for this set is a woman in her 70s with pancreatic cancer.

The rearrangement links TRBV29-1 to TRBJ1-2; 11 nucleotides agree with TRBD1. From germline, CDR1 is SQVTM and CDR2 ANQGSEA. The V and J ends lost 5 bases and 4 bases, in that order; junction bases with no gene match: 3. The CDR3 consists of 13 residues. The CDR3 bases are TGCAGCGTTCCCGGGACAGGGGGCTATGGCTACACCTTC. It yields the protein CSVPGTGGYGYTF.

The chain uses TRBV28 and TRBJ1-1, with D unresolved. Germline CDR1 is MDHEN and CDR2 is SYDVKM. V was pared by 6 bases and J by 4 bases, with 12 bases between. The CDR3 loop spans 13 amino acids. CDR3 in amino acids: CASSLMDRTEAFF. The CDR3 bases are TGTGCCAGCAGCTTAATGGACCGCACTGAAGCTTTCTTT.

This clone was counted a single time. The V and J genes are TRBV2 and TRBJ2-5, with 9 bases fitting TRBD2. After removal of 5 bases from V and 3 bases from J, the junction contained 4 bases not matched to a gene. Germline lookup yields CDR1 SNHLY and CDR2 FYNNEI. The CDR3 spans 14 residues. CDR3 sequence (DNA): TGTGCCAGCAGTCCTGTAGCGGGAGAAGAGACCCAGTACTTC. It translates to CASSPVAGEETQYF.

The rearrangement joins TRBV5-1 to TRBJ1-1; D unresolved. CDR1 is SGHRS and CDR2 is YFSETQ in the germline V gene. The CDR3 length is 14 residues. Trimming pared 0 bases from V and 3 bases from J, leaving 9 bases between. CDR3 sequence reads: CASSLAGVHTEAFF. CDR3 bases: TGCGCCAGCAGCTTGGCCGGAGTTCACACTGAAGCTTTCTTT.

The chain links TRBV7-3 to TRBJ2-5; possible D gene TRBD2, 5 bases. CDR1 and CDR2 from the germline V gene are SGHTA and FQGTGA. Trimming cost V 2 bases and J 3 bases, with 7 bases left between them. The CDR3 runs 13 residues. The chain's CDR3 is CASSLSGKETQYF. The CDR3, as DNA: TGTGCCAGCAGCTTATCGGGGAAAGAGACCCAGTACTTC.

The rearrangement links TRBV27 to TRBJ1-4; maybe TRBD1 (5 bases). Looked up from germline, CDR1 is MNHEY and CDR2 is SMNVEV (reference sequence). Trimming stripped 2 bases from V and 5 bases from J, with 6 bases between. CDR3 length: 13 residues. This CDR3 is CASSLRQNEKLFF. The DNA of the CDR3 is TGTGCCAGCAGTTTAAGACAGAATGAAAAACTGTTTTTT.

V gene TRBV9 combines with J gene TRBJ2-5, with a weak D call TRBD2 (5 bases). Germline loops: CDR1 SGDLS, CDR2 YYNGEE. CDR3 length: 13 residues. V dropped 0 bases and J dropped 5 bases, with 8 bases sitting between them. For the CDR3, the DNA is TGTGCCAGCAGCGTAGTAGGGAGCGAGACCCAGTACTTC. This translates into CASSVVGSETQYF. The variable domain in full, with the rest retrieved from reference TRBV9 and TRBJ2-5, is DSGVTQTPKHLITATGQRVTLRCSPRSGDLSVYWYQQSLDQGLQFLIQYYNGEERAKGNILERFSAQQFPDLHSELNLSSLELGDSALYFCASSVVGSETQYFGPGTRLLVL.

This sequence joins TRBV27 and TRBJ2-1, with TRBD2 matching 10 bases. This CDR3 comprises 17 residues. Germline V gene lookup returns CDR1 MNHEY and CDR2 SMNVEV (reference sequence). The V segment lost 7 bases and the J segment 4 bases; nucleotides outside the gene matches: 13. The CDR3 spells CASTHPLGLAMYNEQFF. The CDR3 DNA reads as TGTGCCAGCACCCATCCCTTGGGACTAGCGATGTACAATGAGCAGTTCTTC.